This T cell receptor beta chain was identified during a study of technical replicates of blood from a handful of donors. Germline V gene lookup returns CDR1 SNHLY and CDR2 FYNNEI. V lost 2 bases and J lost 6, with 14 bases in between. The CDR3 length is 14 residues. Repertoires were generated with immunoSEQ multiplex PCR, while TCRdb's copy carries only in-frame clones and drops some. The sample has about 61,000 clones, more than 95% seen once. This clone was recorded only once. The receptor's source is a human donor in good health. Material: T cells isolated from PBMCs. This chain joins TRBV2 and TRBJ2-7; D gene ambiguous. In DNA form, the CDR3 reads TGTGCCAGCAGTGAATCACTTTCGTCTGCCGAGCAGTACTTC. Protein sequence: CASSESLSSAEQYF.